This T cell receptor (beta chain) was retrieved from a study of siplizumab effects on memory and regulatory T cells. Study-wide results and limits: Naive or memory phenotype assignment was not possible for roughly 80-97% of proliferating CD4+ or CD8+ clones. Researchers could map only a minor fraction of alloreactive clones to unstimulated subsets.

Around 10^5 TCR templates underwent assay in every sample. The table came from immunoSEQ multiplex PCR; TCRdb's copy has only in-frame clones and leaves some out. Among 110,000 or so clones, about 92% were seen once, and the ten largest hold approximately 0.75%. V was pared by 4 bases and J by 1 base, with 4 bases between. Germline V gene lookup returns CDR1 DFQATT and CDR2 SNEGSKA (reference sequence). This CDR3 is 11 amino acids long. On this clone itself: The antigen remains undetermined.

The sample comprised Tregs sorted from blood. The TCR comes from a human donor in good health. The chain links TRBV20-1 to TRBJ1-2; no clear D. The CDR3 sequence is CSATDNYGYTF. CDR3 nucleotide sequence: TGCAGTGCTACGGATAACTATGGCTACACCTTC.